This T cell receptor (beta chain) is from a study of regulatory T cells in long-lasting Graves disease. Arm-PCR of CDR3 regions with iRepertoire HTBI primers generated TCR beta libraries. TCRdb reanalysed the multiplex PCR reads using MiXCR and keeps one entry per CDR3 protein. The sample consists of hundreds of thousands of distinct CDR3 sequences, about 16% of them appearing once. Time point denoted: newly diagnosed GD, antithyroid drugs for less than 3 months. Preparation of the TCR library used RNA extracted from PBMCs. The CDR3 runs 16 residues. The germline CDR1 and CDR2 sequences are GTSNPN and SVGIG (reference sequence). V was shortened by 2 bases and J by 1 base, with 17 bases between the two germline ends. These same records also appear under a second study, on T cells in Graves' hyperthyroidism and ophthalmopathy.

The clonotype was recovered from a woman aged 25 to 39 with Graves disease. This chain links TRBV30 with TRBJ1-1; D is possibly TRBD1 (6 bases). Sequenced here: peripheral blood mononuclear cells (PBMCs), sampled at new diagnosis, from a patient treated with antithyroid drugs. CDR3: CAWSLFFAGANTEAFF. The CDR3 DNA is TGTGCCTGGAGTCTTTTTTTCGCAGGGGCGAACACTGAAGCTTTCTTT.